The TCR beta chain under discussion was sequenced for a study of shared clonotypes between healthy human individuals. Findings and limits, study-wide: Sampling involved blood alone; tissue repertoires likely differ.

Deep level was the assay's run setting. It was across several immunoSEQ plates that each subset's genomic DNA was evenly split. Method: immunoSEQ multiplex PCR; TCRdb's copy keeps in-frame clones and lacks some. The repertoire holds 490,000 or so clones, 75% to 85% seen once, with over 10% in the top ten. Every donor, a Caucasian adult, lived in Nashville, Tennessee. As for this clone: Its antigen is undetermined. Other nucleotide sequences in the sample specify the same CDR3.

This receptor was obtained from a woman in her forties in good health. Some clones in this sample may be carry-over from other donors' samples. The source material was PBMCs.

The CDR3 bases are TGCGCCAGCAGTTGGGACTCCTACAATGAGCAGTTCTTC. Translation gives CASSWDSYNEQFF. The rearrangement links TRBV5-1 to TRBJ2-1, with D unclear. V gave up 5 bases and J gave up 0 bases, with 6 bases separating them. The germline CDR1 and CDR2 sequences are SGHRS and YFSETQ. CDR3 length: 13 residues.